This TCR beta chain was captured by sequencing in a study of control samples from healthy donors and cancer patients. V gave up 4 bases and J gave up 0 bases, with 10 bases separating them. The CDR3 is 15 amino acids. The germline CDR1 and CDR2 sequences are SGHTA and FQGNSA. The repertoire was sequenced with immunoSEQ multiplex PCR; TCRdb's copy has only in-frame clones and lacks some. The sample includes roughly 150,000 clones, approximately 93% of them seen just once. The sequencing input was blood. The V call is TRBV7-2, the J call TRBJ1-3; TRBD1 might be the D (5 bases). The source is a man aged 45 to 65 in good health. CDR3 nucleotide sequence: TGTGCCAGCAGCTCGGGGGTGTTCTCTGGAAACACCATATATTTT. This codes for CASSSGVFSGNTIYF.